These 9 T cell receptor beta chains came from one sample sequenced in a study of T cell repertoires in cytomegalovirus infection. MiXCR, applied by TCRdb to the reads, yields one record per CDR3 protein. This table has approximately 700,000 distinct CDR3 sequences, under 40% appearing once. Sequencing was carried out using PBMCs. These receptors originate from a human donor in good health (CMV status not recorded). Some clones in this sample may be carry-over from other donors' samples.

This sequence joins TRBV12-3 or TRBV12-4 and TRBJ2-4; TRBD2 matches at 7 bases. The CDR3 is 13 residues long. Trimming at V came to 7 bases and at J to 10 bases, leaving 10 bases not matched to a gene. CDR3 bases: TGTGCCAGCATTCCTCTAGACGGGGGGATTCAGTACTTC. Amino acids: CASIPLDGGIQYF.

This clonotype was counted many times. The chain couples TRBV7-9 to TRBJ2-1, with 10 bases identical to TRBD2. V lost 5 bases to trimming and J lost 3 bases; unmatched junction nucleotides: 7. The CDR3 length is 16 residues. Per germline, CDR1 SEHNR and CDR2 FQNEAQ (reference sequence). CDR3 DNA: TGTGCCAGCAGCCCCCGACTAGCGGGTCTCTACAATGAGCAGTTCTTC. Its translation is CASSPRLAGLYNEQFF.

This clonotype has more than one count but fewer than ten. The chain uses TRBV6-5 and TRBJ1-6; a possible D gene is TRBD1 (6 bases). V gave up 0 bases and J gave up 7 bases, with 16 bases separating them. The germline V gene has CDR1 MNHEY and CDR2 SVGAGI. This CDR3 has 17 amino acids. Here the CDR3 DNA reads TGTGCCAGCAGTTACTCGATCCCGGGGGCGCGAAATTCACCCCTCCACTTT. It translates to CASSYSIPGARNSPLHF.

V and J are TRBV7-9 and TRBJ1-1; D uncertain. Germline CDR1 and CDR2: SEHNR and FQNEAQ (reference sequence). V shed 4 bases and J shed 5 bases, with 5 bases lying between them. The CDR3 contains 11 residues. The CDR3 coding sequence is TGTGCCAGCAGCTCCCAGACTGAAGCTTTCTTT. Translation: CASSSQTEAFF.

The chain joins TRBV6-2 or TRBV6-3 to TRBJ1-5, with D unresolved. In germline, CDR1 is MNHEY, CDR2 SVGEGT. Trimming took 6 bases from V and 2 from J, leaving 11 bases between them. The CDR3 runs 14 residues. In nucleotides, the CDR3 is TGTGCCAGCAGCCCTAATTTTGGCAATCAGCCCCAGCATTTT. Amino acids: CASSPNFGNQPQHF.

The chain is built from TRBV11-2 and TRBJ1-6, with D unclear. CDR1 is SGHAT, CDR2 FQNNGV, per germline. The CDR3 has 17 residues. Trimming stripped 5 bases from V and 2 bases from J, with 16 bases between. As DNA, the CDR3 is TGTGCCAGCAGCCCCACGGCCCGCGGGCCCTATAATTCACCCCTCCACTTT. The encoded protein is CASSPTARGPYNSPLHF.

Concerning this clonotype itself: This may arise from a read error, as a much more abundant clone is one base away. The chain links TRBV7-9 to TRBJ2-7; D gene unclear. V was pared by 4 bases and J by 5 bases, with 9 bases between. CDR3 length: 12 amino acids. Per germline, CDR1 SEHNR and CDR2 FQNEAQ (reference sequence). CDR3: CASSSLAHEQYF. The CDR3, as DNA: TGTGCCAGCAGCTCTCTTGCCCACGAGCAGTACTTC.

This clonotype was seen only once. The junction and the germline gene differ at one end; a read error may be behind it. CDR3 DNA sequence: TGCAGTGCTAGAGATGCGACAGGGGGGCGCATGACAATTTTT. This codes for CSARDATGGRMTIF. The V call is TRBV20-1, the J call TRBJ1-4; 9 bases map to TRBD1. In germline, CDR1 is DFQATT, CDR2 SNEGSKA (reference sequence). This CDR3 has 14 amino acids.

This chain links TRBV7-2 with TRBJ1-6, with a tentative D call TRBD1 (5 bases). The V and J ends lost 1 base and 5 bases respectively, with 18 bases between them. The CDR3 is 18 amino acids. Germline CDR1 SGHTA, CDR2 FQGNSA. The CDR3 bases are TGTGCCAGCAGCTTAGTAGCCCCGGGGCCTCCAAATAATTCACCCCTCCACTTT. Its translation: CASSLVAPGPPNNSPLHF.